This TCR beta chain comes out of a study of T cells after somatic rescue of genetic block. Method: immunoSEQ multiplex PCR; TCRdb's copy keeps in-frame clones and lacks some. The table records some 15,000 clones, less than 85% of them present only once. Sequencing was performed on peripheral blood mononuclear cells (PBMCs). The sequence came from a man aged 18 to 30.

The CDR3 region is CASSRTDHTGELFF. CDR3 bases: TGTGCCAGCAGTCGGACAGACCACACCGGGGAGCTGTTTTTT. The rearrangement joins TRBV6-1 to TRBJ2-2; weak D call: TRBD1 (6 bases). The CDR3 extends over 14 amino acids. Germline-derived CDR1 and CDR2 are MNHNS and SASEGT. Trimming removed 5 bases from V and 3 bases from J, with 10 bases in between.